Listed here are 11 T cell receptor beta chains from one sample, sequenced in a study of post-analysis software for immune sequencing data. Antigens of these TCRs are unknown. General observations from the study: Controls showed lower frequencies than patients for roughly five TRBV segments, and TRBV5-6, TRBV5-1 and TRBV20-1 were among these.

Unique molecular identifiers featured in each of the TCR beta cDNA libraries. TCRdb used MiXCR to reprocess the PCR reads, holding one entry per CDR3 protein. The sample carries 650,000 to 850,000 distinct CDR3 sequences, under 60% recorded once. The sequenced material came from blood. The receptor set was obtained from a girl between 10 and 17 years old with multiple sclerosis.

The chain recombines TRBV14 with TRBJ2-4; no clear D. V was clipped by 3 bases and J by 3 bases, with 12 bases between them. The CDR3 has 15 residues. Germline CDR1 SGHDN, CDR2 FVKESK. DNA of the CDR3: TGTGCCAGCAGCCAGGCGGAGAAAGGCAAAAACATTCAGTACTTC. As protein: CASSQAEKGKNIQYF.

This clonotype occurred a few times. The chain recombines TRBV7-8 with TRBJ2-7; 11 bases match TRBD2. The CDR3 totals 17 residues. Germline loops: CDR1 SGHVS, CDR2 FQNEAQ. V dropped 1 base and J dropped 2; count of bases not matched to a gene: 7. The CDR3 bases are TGTGCCAGCAGCTTAGGGACTAGCGGGTTGGGCCCCTACGAGCAGTACTTC. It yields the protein CASSLGTSGLGPYEQYF.

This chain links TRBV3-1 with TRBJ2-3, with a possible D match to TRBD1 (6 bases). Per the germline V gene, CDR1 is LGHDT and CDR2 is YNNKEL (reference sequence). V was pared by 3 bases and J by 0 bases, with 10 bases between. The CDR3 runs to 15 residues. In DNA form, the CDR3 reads TGTGCCAGCAGCCAGCGACAGGACAGCACAGATACGCAGTATTTT. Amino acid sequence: CASSQRQDSTDTQYF.

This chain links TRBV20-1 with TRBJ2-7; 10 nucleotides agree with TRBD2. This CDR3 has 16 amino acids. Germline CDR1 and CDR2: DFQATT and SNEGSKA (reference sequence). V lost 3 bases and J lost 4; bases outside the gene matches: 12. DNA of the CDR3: TGCAGTGCTAGTCAAGCGGGAGGGCGAAGCAAGTACGAGCAGTACTTC. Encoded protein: CSASQAGGRSKYEQYF.

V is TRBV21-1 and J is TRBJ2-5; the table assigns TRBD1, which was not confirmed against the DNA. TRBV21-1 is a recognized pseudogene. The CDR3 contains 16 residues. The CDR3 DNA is TGTGCCAGCAGCTCAAAGATCCGGGACACTACACGGACCCAGTACTTC. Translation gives CASSSKIRDTTRTQYF.

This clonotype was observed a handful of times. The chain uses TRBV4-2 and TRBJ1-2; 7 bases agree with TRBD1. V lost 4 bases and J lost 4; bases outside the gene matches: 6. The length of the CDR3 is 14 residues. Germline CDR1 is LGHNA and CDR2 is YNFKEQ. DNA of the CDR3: TGTGCCAGCAGCCTTCCGGGACAGAGCTATGGCTACACCTTC. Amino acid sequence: CASSLPGQSYGYTF.

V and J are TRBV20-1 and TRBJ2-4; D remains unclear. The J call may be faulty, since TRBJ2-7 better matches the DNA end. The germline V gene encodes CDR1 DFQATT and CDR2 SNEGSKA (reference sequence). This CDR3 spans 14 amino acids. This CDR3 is CSASSWAGQYEQYF. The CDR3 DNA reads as TGCAGTGCTAGTTCTTGGGCCGGGCAGTACGAGCAGTACTTC.

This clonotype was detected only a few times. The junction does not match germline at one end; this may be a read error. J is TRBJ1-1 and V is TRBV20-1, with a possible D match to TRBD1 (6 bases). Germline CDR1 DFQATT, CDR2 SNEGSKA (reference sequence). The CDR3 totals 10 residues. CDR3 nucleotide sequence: TGTGGGGGGGCGCGGACTGAAGCTTTCTTT. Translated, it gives CGGARTEAFF.

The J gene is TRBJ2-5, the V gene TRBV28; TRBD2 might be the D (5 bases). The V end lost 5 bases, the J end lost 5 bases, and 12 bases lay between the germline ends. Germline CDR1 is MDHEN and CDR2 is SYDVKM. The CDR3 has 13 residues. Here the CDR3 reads CASSKSGGETQYF. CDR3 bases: TGTGCCAGCAGTAAAAGCGGCGGGGAGACCCAGTACTTC. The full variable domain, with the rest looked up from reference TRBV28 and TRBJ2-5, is DVKVTQSSRYLVKRTGEKVFLECVQDMDHENMFWYRQDPGLGLRLIYFSYDVKMKEKGDIPEGYSVSREKKERFSLILESASTNQTSMYLCASSKSGGETQYFGPGTRLLVL.

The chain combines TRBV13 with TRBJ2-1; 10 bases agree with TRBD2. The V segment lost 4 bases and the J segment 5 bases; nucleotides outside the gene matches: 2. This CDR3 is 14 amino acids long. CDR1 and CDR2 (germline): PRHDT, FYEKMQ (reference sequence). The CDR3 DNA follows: TGTGCCAGCAGCTATGGACTAGCGGACAATGAGCAGTTCTTC. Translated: CASSYGLADNEQFF.

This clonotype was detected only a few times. CDR3 amino acids: CASSYRGDTEAFF. The CDR3 region has the DNA TGTGCCAGCAGTTACCGGGGTGACACTGAAGCTTTCTTT. The rearrangement joins TRBV6-5 to TRBJ1-1; no definite D call. Trimming removed 2 bases at V and 3 bases at J, with 7 bases between. The CDR3 consists of 13 residues. Germline-derived CDR1 and CDR2 are MNHEY and SVGAGI.